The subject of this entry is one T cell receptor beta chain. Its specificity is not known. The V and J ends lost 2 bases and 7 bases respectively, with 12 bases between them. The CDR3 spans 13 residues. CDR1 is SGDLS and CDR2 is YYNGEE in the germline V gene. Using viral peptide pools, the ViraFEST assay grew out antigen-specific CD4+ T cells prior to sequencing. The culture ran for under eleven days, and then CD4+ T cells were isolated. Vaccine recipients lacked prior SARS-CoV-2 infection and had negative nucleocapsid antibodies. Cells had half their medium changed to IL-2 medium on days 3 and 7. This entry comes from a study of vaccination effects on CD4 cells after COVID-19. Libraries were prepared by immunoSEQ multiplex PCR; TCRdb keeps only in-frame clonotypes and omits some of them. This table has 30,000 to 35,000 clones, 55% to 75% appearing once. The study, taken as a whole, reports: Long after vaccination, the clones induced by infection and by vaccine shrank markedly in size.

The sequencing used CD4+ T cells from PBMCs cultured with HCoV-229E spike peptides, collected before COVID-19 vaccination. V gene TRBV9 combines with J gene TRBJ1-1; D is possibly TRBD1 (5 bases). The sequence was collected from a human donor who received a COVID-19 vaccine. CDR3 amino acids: CASSVRGGFEAFF. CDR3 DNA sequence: TGTGCCAGCAGCGTTCGGGGGGGATTTGAAGCTTTCTTT.